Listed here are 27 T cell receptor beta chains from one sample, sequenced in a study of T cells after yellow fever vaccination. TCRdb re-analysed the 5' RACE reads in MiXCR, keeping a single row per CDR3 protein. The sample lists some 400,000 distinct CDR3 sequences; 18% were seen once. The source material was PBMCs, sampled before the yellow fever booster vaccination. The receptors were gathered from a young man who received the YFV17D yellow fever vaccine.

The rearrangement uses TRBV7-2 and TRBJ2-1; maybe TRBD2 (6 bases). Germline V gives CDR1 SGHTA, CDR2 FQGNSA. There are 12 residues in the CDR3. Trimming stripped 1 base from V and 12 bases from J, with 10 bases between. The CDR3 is CASSLEEGGQFF. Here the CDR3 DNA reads TGTGCCAGCAGCTTAGAGGAGGGAGGGCAGTTCTTC.

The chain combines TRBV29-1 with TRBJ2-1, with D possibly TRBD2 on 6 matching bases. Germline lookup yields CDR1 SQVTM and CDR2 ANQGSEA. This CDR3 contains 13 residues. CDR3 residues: CGAGHSSYNEQFF. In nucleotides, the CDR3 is TGCGGGGCGGGGCACAGCTCCTACAATGAGCAGTTCTTC.

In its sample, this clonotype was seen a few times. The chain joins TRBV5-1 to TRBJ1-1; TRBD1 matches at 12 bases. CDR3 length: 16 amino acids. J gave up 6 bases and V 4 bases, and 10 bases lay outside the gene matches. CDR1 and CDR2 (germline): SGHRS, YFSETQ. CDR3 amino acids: CASSLRDRGPLSEAFF. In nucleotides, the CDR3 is TGCGCCAGCAGCCTCCGGGACAGGGGGCCTCTCTCTGAAGCTTTCTTT.

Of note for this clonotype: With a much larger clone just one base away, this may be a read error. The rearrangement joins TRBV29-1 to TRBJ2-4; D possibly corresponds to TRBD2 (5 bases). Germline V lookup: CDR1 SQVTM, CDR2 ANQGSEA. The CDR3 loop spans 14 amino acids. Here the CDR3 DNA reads TGCAGCGTCGGGGATTCCCTAGCCAAAAACATTAAGTACTTC. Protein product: CSVGDSLAKNIKYF.

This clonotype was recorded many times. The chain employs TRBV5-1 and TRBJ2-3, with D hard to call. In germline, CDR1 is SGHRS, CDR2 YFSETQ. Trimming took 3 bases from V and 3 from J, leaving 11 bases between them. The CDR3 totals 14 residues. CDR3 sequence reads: CASSSEGLTDTQYF. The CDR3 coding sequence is TGCGCCAGCAGCTCAGAAGGGCTGACAGATACGCAGTATTTT.

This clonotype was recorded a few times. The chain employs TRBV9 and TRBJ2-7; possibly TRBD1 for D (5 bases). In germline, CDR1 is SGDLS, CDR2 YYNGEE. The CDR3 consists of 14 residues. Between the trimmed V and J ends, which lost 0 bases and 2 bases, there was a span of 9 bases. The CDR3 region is CASSVGGATYEQYF. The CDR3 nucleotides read TGTGCCAGCAGCGTAGGTGGGGCCACCTACGAGCAGTACTTC.

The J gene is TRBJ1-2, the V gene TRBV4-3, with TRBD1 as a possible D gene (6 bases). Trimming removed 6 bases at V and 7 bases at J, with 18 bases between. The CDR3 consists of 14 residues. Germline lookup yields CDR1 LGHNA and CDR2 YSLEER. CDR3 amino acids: CASRGGPGDTGYTF. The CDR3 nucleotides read TGCGCCAGCAGAGGGGGACCGGGGGATACTGGCTACACCTTC.

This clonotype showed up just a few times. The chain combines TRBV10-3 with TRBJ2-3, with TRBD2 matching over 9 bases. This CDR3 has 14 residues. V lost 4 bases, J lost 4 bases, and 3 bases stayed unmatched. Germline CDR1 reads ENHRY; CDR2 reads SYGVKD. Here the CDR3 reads CAISGRGGPDTQYF. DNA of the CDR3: TGTGCCATCAGTGGGCGGGGGGGCCCAGATACGCAGTATTTT.

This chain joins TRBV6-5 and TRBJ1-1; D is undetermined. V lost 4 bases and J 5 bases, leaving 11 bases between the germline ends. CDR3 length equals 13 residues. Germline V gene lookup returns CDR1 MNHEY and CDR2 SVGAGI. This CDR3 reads CASSFNRETEAFF. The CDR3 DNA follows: TGTGCCAGCAGTTTCAACAGAGAGACTGAAGCTTTCTTT.

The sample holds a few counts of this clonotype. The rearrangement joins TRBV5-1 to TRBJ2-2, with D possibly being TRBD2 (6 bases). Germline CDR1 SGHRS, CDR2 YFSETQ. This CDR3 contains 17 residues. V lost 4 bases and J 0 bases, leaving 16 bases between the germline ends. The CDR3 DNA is TGCGCCAGCAGCCCTCGCGGGACTTTCACGAACACCGGGGAGCTGTTTTTT. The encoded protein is CASSPRGTFTNTGELFF. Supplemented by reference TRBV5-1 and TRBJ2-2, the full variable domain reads KAGVTQTPRYLIKTRGQQVTLSCSPISGHRSVSWYQQTPGQGLQFLFEYFSETQRNKGNFPGRFSGRQFSNSRSEMNVSTLELGDSALYLCASSPRGTFTNTGELFFGEGSRLTVL.

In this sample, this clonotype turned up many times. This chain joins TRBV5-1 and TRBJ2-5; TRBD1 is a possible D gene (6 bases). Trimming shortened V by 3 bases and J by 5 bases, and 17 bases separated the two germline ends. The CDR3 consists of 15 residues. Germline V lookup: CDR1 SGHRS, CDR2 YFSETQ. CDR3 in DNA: TGCGCCAGCAGCTGGACGGGACACCCCGGGGAGACCCAGTACTTC. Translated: CASSWTGHPGETQYF.

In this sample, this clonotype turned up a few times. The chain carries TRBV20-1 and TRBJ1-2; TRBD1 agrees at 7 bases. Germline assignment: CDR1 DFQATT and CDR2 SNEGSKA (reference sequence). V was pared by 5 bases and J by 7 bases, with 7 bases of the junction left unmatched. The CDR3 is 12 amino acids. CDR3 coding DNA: TGCAGTGCTCCCGACAGGGCCGCTGGCTACACCTTC. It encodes CSAPDRAAGYTF.

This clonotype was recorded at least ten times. CDR3 in amino acids: CATSRHRATDTQYF. The CDR3 DNA is TGTGCCACCAGCAGACACCGAGCGACAGATACGCAGTATTTT. The chain employs TRBV15 and TRBJ2-3; no definite D call. The germline gives CDR1 LNHNV, CDR2 YYDKDF (reference sequence). The CDR3 runs to 14 residues. Trimming took 2 bases from V and 3 from J, leaving 9 bases between them. Based on the CDR3 plus reference TRBV15 and TRBJ2-3, the full variable domain is DAMVIQNPRYQVTQFGKPVTLSCSQTLNHNVMYWYQQKSSQAPKLLFHYYDKDFNNEADTPDNFQSRRPNTSFCFLDIRSPGLGDTAMYLCATSRHRATDTQYFGPGTRLTVL.

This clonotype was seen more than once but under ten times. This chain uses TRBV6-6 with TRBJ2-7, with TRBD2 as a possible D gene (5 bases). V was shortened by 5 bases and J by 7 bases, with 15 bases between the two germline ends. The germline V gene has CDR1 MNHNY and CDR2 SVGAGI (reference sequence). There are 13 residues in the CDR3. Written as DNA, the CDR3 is TGTGCCAGCAGTCCCGACGGGATTGGGGAGCAGTACTTC. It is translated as CASSPDGIGEQYF.

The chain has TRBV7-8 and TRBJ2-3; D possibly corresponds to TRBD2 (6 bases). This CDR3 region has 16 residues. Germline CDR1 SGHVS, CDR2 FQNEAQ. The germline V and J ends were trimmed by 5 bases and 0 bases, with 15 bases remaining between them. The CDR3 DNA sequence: TGTGCCAGCAGCCCCTCTAACGGGGGTAGCACAGATACGCAGTATTTT. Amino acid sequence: CASSPSNGGSTDTQYF.

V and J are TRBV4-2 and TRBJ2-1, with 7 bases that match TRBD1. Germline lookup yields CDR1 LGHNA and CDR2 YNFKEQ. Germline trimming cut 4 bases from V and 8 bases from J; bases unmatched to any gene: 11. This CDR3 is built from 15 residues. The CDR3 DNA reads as TGTGCCAGCAGCCGCGAAACGACAGGGTTTGATGAGCAGTTCTTC. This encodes CASSRETTGFDEQFF.

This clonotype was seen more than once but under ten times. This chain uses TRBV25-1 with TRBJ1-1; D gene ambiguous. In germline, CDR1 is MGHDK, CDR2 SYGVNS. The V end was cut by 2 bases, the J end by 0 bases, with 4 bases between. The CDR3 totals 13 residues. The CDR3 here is CASSERLNTEAFF. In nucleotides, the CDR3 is TGTGCCAGCAGTGAACGATTGAACACTGAAGCTTTCTTT.

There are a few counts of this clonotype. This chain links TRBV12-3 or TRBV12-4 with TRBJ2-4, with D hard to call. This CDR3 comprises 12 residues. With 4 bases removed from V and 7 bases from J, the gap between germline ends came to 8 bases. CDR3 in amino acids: CASSSLSNIQYF. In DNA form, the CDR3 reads TGTGCCAGCAGTTCCTTATCGAACATTCAGTACTTC.

The CDR3 bases are TGTGCCAGCAGGGACAAAAGACAGTTCTTC. Its protein is CASRDKRQFF. The chain has TRBV28 and TRBJ2-1, with D possibly being TRBD1 (5 bases). The CDR3 has 10 residues. V dropped 6 bases and J dropped 13 bases, with 10 bases sitting between them. The germline V gene has CDR1 MDHEN and CDR2 SYDVKM.

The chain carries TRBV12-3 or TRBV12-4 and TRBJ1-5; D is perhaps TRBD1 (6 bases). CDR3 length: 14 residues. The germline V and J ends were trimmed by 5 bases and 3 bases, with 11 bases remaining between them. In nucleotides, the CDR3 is TGTGCCAGCAGTGTGGGACACCTCAATCAGCCCCAGCATTTT. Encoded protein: CASSVGHLNQPQHF.

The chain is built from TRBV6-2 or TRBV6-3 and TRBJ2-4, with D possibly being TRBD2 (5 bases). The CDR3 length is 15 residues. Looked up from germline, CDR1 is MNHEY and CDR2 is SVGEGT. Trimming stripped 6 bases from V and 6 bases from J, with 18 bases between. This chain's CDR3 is CASSYPYGMRNIQYF. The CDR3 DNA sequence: TGTGCCAGCAGCTACCCCTACGGGATGAGAAACATTCAGTACTTC.

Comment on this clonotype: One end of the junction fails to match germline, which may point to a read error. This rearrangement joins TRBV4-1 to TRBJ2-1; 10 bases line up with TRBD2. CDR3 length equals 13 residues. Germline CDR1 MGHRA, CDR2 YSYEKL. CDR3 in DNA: TGCGCCAGCAGCCTATACCAAGCGGGGGGGCCCCTCTTC. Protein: CASSLYQAGGPLF.

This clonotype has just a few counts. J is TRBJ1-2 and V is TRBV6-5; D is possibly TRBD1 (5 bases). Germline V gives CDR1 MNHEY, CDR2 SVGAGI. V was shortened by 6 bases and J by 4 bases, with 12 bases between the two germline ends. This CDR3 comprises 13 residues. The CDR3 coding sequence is TGTGCCAGCAGCCCGACAGTTGGCTATGGCTACACCTTC. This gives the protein CASSPTVGYGYTF.

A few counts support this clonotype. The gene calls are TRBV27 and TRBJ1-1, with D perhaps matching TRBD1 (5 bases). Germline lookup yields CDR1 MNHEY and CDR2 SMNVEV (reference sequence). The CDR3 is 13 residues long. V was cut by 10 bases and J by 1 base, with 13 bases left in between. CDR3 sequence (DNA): TGTGCCACCCTGGGGCCCGGGAACACTGAAGCTTTCTTT. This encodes CATLGPGNTEAFF.

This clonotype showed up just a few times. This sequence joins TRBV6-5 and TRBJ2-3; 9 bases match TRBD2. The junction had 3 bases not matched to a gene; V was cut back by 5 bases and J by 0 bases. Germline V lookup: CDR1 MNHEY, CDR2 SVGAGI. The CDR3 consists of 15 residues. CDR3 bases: TGTGCCAGCAGTCTAGCGGGGCCTAGCACAGATACGCAGTATTTT. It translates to CASSLAGPSTDTQYF.

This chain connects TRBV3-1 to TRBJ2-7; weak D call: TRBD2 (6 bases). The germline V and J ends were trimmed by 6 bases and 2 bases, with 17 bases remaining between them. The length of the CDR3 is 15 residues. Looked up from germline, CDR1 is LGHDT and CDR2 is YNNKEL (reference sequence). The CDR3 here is CASSRTGSNTYEQYV. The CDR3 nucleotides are TGTGCCAGCAGTCGCACCGGGAGCAATACCTACGAGCAGTACGTC.

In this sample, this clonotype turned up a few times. Here the CDR3 DNA reads TGTGCCAGCAGTGAAGCGGGGGGCTGGACTGGAAACACCATATATTTT. It encodes CASSEAGGWTGNTIYF. V usage is TRBV6-1 and J usage is TRBJ1-3; D is possibly TRBD1 (6 bases). This CDR3 contains 16 residues. Germline CDR1 and CDR2: MNHNS and SASEGT. V shed 0 bases and J shed 2 bases, with 11 bases lying between them.